Listed below are T cell receptor beta chains from one sample, sequenced in a study of T cells after yellow fever vaccination. TCRdb re-called the 5' RACE reads with MiXCR, one entry per CDR3 protein. The repertoire consists of roughly 310,000 distinct CDR3 sequences, with roughly 3.5% occurring once and the leading ten covering about a quarter. The sample in question was PBMCs, obtained on the day of the yellow fever booster vaccination. These receptors were collected from a man between 18 and 35 years old who received the YFV17D yellow fever vaccine. Each CDR3 is given with its conserved first and last residue. A D gene is named only where the DNA matches it firmly. Not every row has a clone size; where given, it reads once, few, many or a size class.

TRBV5-1	-	TRBJ2-7	many	CASSTTGGQSYEQYF	TGCGCCAGCAGCACGACGGGGGGCCAGTCCTACGAGCAGTACTTC
TRBV25-1	-	TRBJ2-1	few	CASSESGNEQFF	TGTGCCAGCAGTGAATCAGGCAATGAGCAGTTCTTC
TRBV20-1	-	TRBJ1-1	-	CSASRGPSYTEAFF	TGCAGTGCCTCTCGCGGCCCAAGCTACACTGAAGCTTTCTTT
TRBV7-3	-	TRBJ1-2	many	CASSAGGSDGYTF	TGTGCCAGCAGCGCGGGAGGCAGCGACGGCTACACCTTC
TRBV10-3	-	TRBJ2-1	many	CAISEYYNEQFF	TGTGCCATCAGTGAATACTACAATGAGCAGTTCTTC
TRBV9	-	TRBJ1-1	-	CASSVEGVSGTEAFF	TGTGCCAGCAGCGTAGAGGGGGTATCGGGTACTGAAGCTTTCTTT
TRBV30	-	TRBJ1-1	few	CAWSVGGEAFF	TGTGCCTGGAGTGTTGGGGGTGAAGCTTTCTTT
TRBV15	-	TRBJ2-4	many	CATSRDLGGAPKNIQYF	TGTGCCACCAGCAGAGATCTTGGGGGCGCACCCAAAAACATTCAGTACTTC
TRBV12-3/TRBV12-4	-	TRBJ2-4	many	CASSLEMVSNKNIQYF	TGTGCCAGCAGTTTAGAGATGGTCAGTAACAAAAACATTCAGTACTTC
TRBV7-2	TRBD2	TRBJ2-7	many	CASSLSGGVEQYF	TGTGCCAGCAGCTTGAGCGGGGGGGTAGAGCAGTACTTC